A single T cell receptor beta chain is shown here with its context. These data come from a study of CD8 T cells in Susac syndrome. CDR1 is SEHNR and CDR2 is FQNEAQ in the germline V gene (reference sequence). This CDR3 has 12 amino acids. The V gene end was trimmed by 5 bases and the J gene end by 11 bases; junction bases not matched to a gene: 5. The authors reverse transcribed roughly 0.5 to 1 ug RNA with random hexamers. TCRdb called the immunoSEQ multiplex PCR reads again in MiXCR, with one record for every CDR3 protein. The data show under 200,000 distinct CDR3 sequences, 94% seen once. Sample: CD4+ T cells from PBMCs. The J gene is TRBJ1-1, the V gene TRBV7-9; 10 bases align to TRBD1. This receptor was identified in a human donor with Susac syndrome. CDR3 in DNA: TGTGCCAGCAGCCCCGACAGGGGGCCGGCTTTCTTT. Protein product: CASSPDRGPAFF. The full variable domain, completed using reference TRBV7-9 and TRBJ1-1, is DTGVSQNPRHKITKRGQNVTFRCDPISEHNRLYWYRQTLGQGPEFLTYFQNEAQLEKSRLLSDRFSAERPKGSFSTLEIQRTEQGDSAMYLCASSPDRGPAFFGQGTRLTVV.